The T cell receptor beta chain under discussion was sequenced for a study of T cells in localized non-small cell lung cancer. Findings and caveats of the study: Adjacent lung had a median approximately 50 of the 100 largest tumor clones.

Comments on this clone: Its antigen remains unidentified.

Profiled with immunoSEQ multiplex PCR; TCRdb holds only in-frame clones, not every one. This table has 25,000 to 35,000 clones, roughly 80% appearing once. The CDR3 covers 14 residues. V lost 5 bases and J lost 4, with 14 bases in between. Germline V gives CDR1 SEHNR, CDR2 FQNEAQ (reference sequence). The TCR was taken from a man between 40 and 75 years old with stage III lung adenocarcinoma. This sample comprised peripheral blood mononuclear cells, obtained before any cancer treatment. The chain carries TRBV7-9 and TRBJ1-2; D is possibly TRBD1 (6 bases). CDR3 protein: CASSPRGAPYGYTF. CDR3 coding DNA: TGTGCCAGCAGCCCGAGGGGGGCTCCCTATGGCTACACCTTC.